The present T cell receptor beta chain was sequenced within a study of CD8 T cells in Susac syndrome (dated by TCRdb to 2018 to 2020). A note on the overall study: Of the Susac syndrome patients who were sequenced, eight or nine were in clinical remission while about six had clinically active disease. Susac syndrome patients were therapy-naive, on corticosteroids (some also receiving IVIg), or on IVIg alone at blood withdrawal. The study used repertoire sequencing to test whether antigen drove CD8+ T cell activation and differentiation in Susac syndrome.

RNA was extracted using the RNeasy kit, and roughly 0.45 to 1 microgram was reverse transcribed with random hexamers. TCR beta CDR3 regions were amplified with the immunoSEQ multiplex PCR assay covering 54 Vbeta and 13 Jbeta segments. Bias from PCR amplification was corrected by using a synthetic template baseline for primer optimization and for computational correction. On the authors' methods: Reads were annotated to V, D and J genes per IMGT and analyzed with immunoSEQ Analyzer, keeping only productive sequences. Clonality was calculated as one minus the Shannon entropy normalized by log2 of the number of productive unique sequences. For each patient and control, public and private clones were evaluated within the 100 most prevalent clones. A clone was defined as Susac-specific if it was absent from the healthy and MS cohorts, from some 1,100 published viral clones and from other ImmuneACCESS disease sequences. Using fastp at Q25 and MiXCR, TCRdb reprocessed the public reads and kept productive beta chains. Every CDR3 protein is listed once, alongside the most common genes and DNA of its rows. The V and J calls shown here were made by TCRdb, not taken from the authors' results. This sample comprises some 200,000 distinct CDR3 sequences, under 97% of them detected only once. The ten largest clonotypes hold 0.075% to 0.1% of the sample.

Peripheral blood CD8+ and CD4+ T cells from healthy donors, Susac syndrome patients and multiple sclerosis patients were profiled using high-throughput TCR beta sequencing. The Susac syndrome patients fulfilled recently defined diagnostic criteria for either definite or probable disease. Bulk CD8+ and CD4+ T cells were purified by magnetic negative isolation, while CD8+ TEMRA cells were enriched using FACS. Blood was collected in EDTA tubes and processed within 24 hours, with PBMCs isolated through density gradient centrifugation. PBMCs intended for TCR sequencing were cryopreserved in liquid nitrogen and thawed later in a water bath at 37 degrees C. The sorted or isolated CD4+, CD8+ and CD8+ TEMRA cells reached a purity of at least 90%. With respect to this clonotype: Its antigen has not been determined. Base quality data are lacking; no much larger clone is found one base away.

Study-wide conclusions, independent of this receptor: In the CD4+ T cell repertoire of Susac syndrome patients, clonal expansion was not detected. The TCR sequencing and HLA analysis was acknowledged to have included a relatively small number of individuals.

The specimen sequenced was CD4+ T cells from PBMCs. The source of this sequence is a human donor with Susac syndrome.

The CDR3 protein: CSALRLAGGYTGELFF. The nucleotide sequence reads as follows: TGCAGTGCTCTTCGCCTAGCGGGGGGCTACACCGGGGAGCTGTTTTTT. This chain joins TRBV20-1 to TRBJ2-2; 11 bases in between match TRBD2. CDR1 DFQATT and CDR2 SNEGSKA were looked up in the germline V gene (reference sequence). Here V drops 5 bases and J drops 3 bases, and the junction holds 8 bases not matched to any gene. The CDR3 has 16 amino acids, counting the end cysteine and phenylalanine. Kept here is only the CDR3 DNA, which spans 48 bases and is read in frame from base 1.